The rows below give T cell receptor beta chains drawn from one sample of a study of blood T cells in healthy people across ages. Each CDR3 protein gets one entry after TCRdb re-called the 5' RACE reads with MiXCR. The table has about 760,000 distinct CDR3 sequences, about 56% seen once; the top ten hold approximately 24%. The sequencing input was blood. The receptor set was obtained from a man aged 35 to 55 in good health. Each CDR3 is given with its conserved first and last residue. D genes are given only for firm matches. Clone size, where shown, is once, few, many, or a class for clones that have expanded.

-,-,TRBJ1-2,TRBV29-1,CSVESWEDYGYTF,TGCAGCGTTGAATCATGGGAGGACTATGGCTACACCTTC
-,-,TRBJ1-1,TRBV15,CATSRDQGAAEAFF,TGTGCCACCAGCAGAGATCAAGGGGCCGCTGAAGCTTTCTTT
-,TRBD2,TRBJ2-7,TRBV6-6,CASSSRGGKIGYEQYF,TGTGCCAGCAGCTCCCGGGGGGGTAAGATCGGCTACGAGCAGTACTTC
-,TRBD1,TRBJ2-1,TRBV6-5,CASGHTGTGPYNEQFF,TGTGCCAGCGGCCACACCGGGACAGGGCCCTACAATGAGCAGTTCTTC
once,TRBD1,TRBJ2-6,TRBV24-1,CATGDRKANVLTF,TGTGCCACCGGGGACAGGAAGGCCAACGTCCTGACTTTC
-,-,TRBJ2-3,TRBV3-1,CASSQEGIPMTQYF,TGTGCCAGCAGCCAAGAGGGGATTCCCATGACGCAGTATTTT
-,TRBD1,TRBJ2-1,TRBV5-1,CASSLTPTGDIRDPSNEQFF,TGCGCCAGCAGCTTGACTCCGACAGGGGATATCCGAGACCCGTCCAATGAGCAGTTCTTC
few,TRBD2,TRBJ2-5,TRBV28,CASSEGRVGTQYF,TGTGCCAGCAGTGAGGGGAGGGTAGGGACCCAGTACTTC
few,TRBD2,TRBJ2-1,TRBV6-2/TRBV6-3,CASSSGIVYNEQFF,TGTGCCAGTTCTAGCGGGATAGTCTACAATGAGCAGTTCTTC
-,-,TRBJ2-1,TRBV29-1,CSVEPRDNEQFF,TGCAGCGTTGAACCGCGCGACAATGAGCAGTTCTTC
-,-,TRBJ2-3,TRBV6-1,CASSDNGDAQYF,TGTGCCAGCAGTGATAACGGGGATGCGCAGTATTTT
-,TRBD2,TRBJ2-3,TRBV29-1,CSVDTGAGGHTDTQYF,TGCAGCGTGGATACAGGAGCGGGGGGCCACACAGATACGCAGTATTTT
-,-,TRBJ2-5,TRBV9,CASSVLGAGQTQYF,TGTGCCAGCAGCGTATTGGGGGCCGGCCAGACCCAGTACTTC
-,-,TRBJ1-1,TRBV4-3,CASSQAVVGGGSNTEAFF,TGCGCCAGCAGCCAAGCTGTAGTCGGGGGGGGATCGAACACTGAAGCTTTCTTT
-,TRBD2,TRBJ2-1,TRBV3-1,CASREASGGARDEQFF,TGTGCCAGCAGAGAAGCTAGCGGGGGGGCCCGGGATGAGCAGTTCTTC
-,TRBD1,TRBJ2-7,TRBV15,CATRTGNDYEQYF,TGTGCCACAAGGACAGGGAACGACTACGAGCAGTACTTC
-,TRBD1,TRBJ1-2,TRBV27,CATGQGGYGYTF,TGTGCCACCGGACAGGGAGGCTATGGCTACACCTTC
-,-,TRBJ2-7,TRBV18,CASSPVVAEISYEQYF,TGTGCCAGCTCACCAGTAGTAGCGGAAATATCCTACGAGCAGTACTTC
-,-,TRBJ1-4,TRBV28,CASSFQGANEKLFF,TGTGCCAGCAGTTTTCAGGGAGCTAATGAAAAACTGTTTTTT
few,-,TRBJ2-5,TRBV6-2/TRBV6-3,CASRREGETQYF,TGTGCCAGCAGACGCGAGGGAGAGACCCAGTACTTC